This T cell receptor (beta chain) was recovered during a study of graft-versus-host responses after intestinal transplantation. Study-level background: Every transplant recipient was induced with anti-thymocyte globulin, then maintained on tacrolimus and steroids for approximately three years. General study results and limits: Individuals carrying graft-donor T cell macrochimerism showed high graft-versus-host to host-versus-graft clonal ratios in allografts.

Some clones are missing from TCRdb's copy, which holds only in-frame ones; the method was immunoSEQ multiplex PCR. The sample has about 12,000 clones, over 85% seen once. Points on this clone: Its cognate antigen is unknown.

This sample comprised PBMCs, obtained about 37 months after intestinal transplantation. The TCR sequence derives from a human patient who received an intestinal transplant, so some T cells may come from the graft donor.

The chain's CDR3 is CATSRDRSGGETQYF. The CDR3 nucleotides are TGTGCCACCAGCAGAGATCGAAGCGGGGGAGAGACCCAGTACTTC. The chain is built from TRBV15 and TRBJ2-5; 8 bases map to TRBD2. CDR3 length: 15 amino acids. V was clipped by 0 bases and J by 4 bases; unmatched bases: 4. Germline-derived CDR1 and CDR2 are LNHNV and YYDKDF (reference sequence).